This T cell receptor (beta chain) comes out of a study of blood T cell repertoires in COVID-19. Across the study: Acute and convalescent COVID-19 specimens originated in the United States, Italy and Spain.

Clones were sequenced by immunoSEQ multiplex PCR, and TCRdb holds only the in-frame ones, with some missing. The data hold about 310,000 clones, with approximately 89% observed a single time. CDR3 length: 13 residues. CDR1 LNHDA and CDR2 SQIVND come from the germline V gene (reference sequence). Trimming cost V 5 bases and J 8 bases; bases outside gene matches: 7. The chain employs TRBV19 and TRBJ1-2, with 8 bases identical to TRBD1. Sequenced: peripheral blood. The TCR comes from a woman in her forties or fifties who had recovered from COVID-19. The CDR3 loop reads CASSPRTGRGYTF. The DNA of the CDR3 is TGTGCCAGTAGTCCCAGGACAGGGCGAGGCTACACCTTC.